This is a list of T cell receptor beta chains from one sample in a study of T cell responses to AZD1222 COVID-19 vaccine. The assay was immunoSEQ multiplex PCR, and TCRdb's table has in-frame clones only and misses some. The sample includes 98,000 or so clones, approximately 86% of them seen just once. Sequenced here: peripheral blood, sampled 28 days after the second dose of the MenACWY control vaccine. The receptors shown here come from an adult who received the MenACWY meningococcal vaccine as a control. Both conserved end residues are part of each CDR3. Each record gives: clone size, V gene, J gene, CDR3 protein. Some rows mark clone size as missing; the rest say once, few, many or name a class of expanded clone.

>NA|TRBV5-4|TRBJ1-2
CASSFGPYSTGINYGYTF
>once|TRBV4-2|TRBJ1-3
CASSQVAGGRQAPFSGNTIYF
>NA|TRBV7-2|TRBJ2-5
CASQLGPSRWEGTQYF
>NA|TRBV5-1|TRBJ2-7
CASSRLAGGTYEQYF
>NA|TRBV11-2|TRBJ1-2
CASSFDLYGYTF
>NA|TRBV2|TRBJ1-5
CASSDMGLNQPQHF
>NA|TRBV10-3|TRBJ1-2
CAIKKGALIWGYTF
>NA|TRBV28|TRBJ1-6
CASSLGQAGSPLHF
>NA|TRBV6-2/TRBV6-3|TRBJ1-2
CASSYSGRGYTF
>NA|TRBV30|TRBJ1-3
CAWSQGRSGNTIYF
>NA|TRBV11-2|TRBJ1-6
CASSSNLGGSLNSPLHF
>NA|TRBV28|TRBJ1-4
CASSETGATTNEKLFF
>NA|TRBV27|TRBJ1-5
CASSPGQGVGQPQHF
>NA|TRBV29-1|TRBJ2-7
CSAEDRANYEQYF
>NA|TRBV11-2|TRBJ2-1
CASSLEGPIPYNEQFF
>once|TRBV11-3|TRBJ2-2
CASRRGGTGELFF
>NA|TRBV5-4|TRBJ2-3
CASSTTGQGASGDTQYF
>NA|TRBV6-4|TRBJ2-1
CASSVDRAYNEQFF
>NA|TRBV5-1|TRBJ1-2
CASSLALTGEGYTF
>NA|TRBV7-9|TRBJ1-1
CASSPGGGGTKTEAFF
>NA|TRBV7-3|TRBJ1-1
CASSLTSGQGSEAFF
>NA|TRBV7-8|TRBJ2-3
CASSLTRVRGSDTQYF
>NA|TRBV7-8|TRBJ2-2
CASSSRRAGVASGELFF
>NA|TRBV28|TRBJ2-3
CASSLLDRFTDTQYF
>NA|TRBV5-1|TRBJ1-5
CASSLAEDQPQHF
>NA|TRBV29-1|TRBJ2-7
CSAFAGQGYEQYF
>few|TRBV18|TRBJ1-2
CASSPRLRDGYTF
>NA|TRBV18|TRBJ2-1
CASSPPLGTGRNEQFF
>NA|TRBV15|TRBJ1-2
CATSSRNYGYTF
>NA|TRBV28|TRBJ1-1
CASRSDSYTEAFF
>NA|TRBV7-6|TRBJ1-3
CASSLERVHTGNTIYF
>NA|TRBV5-4|TRBJ1-2
CASSLDPGLYGYTF
>NA|TRBV2|TRBJ2-1
CASRPRERERSSYNEQFF
>few|TRBV2|TRBJ2-3
CASSGQGTDTQYF
>NA|TRBV5-1|TRBJ1-6
CASSARQGAVNSPLHF
>NA|TRBV10-1|TRBJ2-7
CASSESGSYEQYF
>NA|TRBV29-1|TRBJ2-7
CSVPDRLPYEQYF
>NA|TRBV7-2|TRBJ1-2
CASSPIRDVGSGYTF
>NA|TRBV28|TRBJ2-5
CASSLTPARGGGWETQYF
>NA|TRBV10-3|TRBJ1-6
CAIKGDGNSPLHF
>NA|TRBV30|TRBJ2-7
CAWGTSGGSYEQYF
>few|TRBV18|TRBJ1-6
CASSPETSNSPLHF
>NA|TRBV11-2|TRBJ1-2
CASSLIPGQGDYGYTF
>NA|TRBV4-3|TRBJ2-7
CASSQLSTGGGYEQYF
>NA|TRBV10-2|TRBJ2-7
CASSERQGVSYEQYF
>once|TRBV15|TRBJ2-3
CATRPGERGSTDTQYF
>few|TRBV6-5|TRBJ1-1
CASSRAQGRSTEAFF
>NA|TRBV11-2|TRBJ2-3
CASSLAPGLLSSTDTQYF
>NA|TRBV7-9|TRBJ2-7
CASSADPTGRGDFEQYF
>NA|TRBV5-1|TRBJ2-1
CASRGALTYNEQFF
>NA|TRBV6-5|TRBJ2-5
CASSRRDQRETQYF
>NA|TRBV5-4|TRBJ1-4
CASSPEGRNEKLFF
>NA|TRBV19|TRBJ2-3
CASSSTGELTDTQYF
>NA|TRBV7-2|TRBJ2-1
CASSGRTGTSSSYNEQFF
>NA|TRBV11-2|TRBJ1-4
CASSQFRGQFEKLFF
>NA|TRBV3-1/TRBV3-2|TRBJ1-1
CASSQGGQTTEAFF
>NA|TRBV19|TRBJ1-5
CASTQGPGNQPQHF